The TCR beta chain under discussion was sequenced for a study of response to subunit inactivated influenza vaccine (dated by TCRdb to 2016 to 2019). About the investigation overall: To follow how T cells responded to a trivalent subunit inactivated influenza vaccine, the researchers relied on deep quantitative profiling of the T cell receptor repertoire.

What the research found in general, with its limitations: The authors proposed that each seasonal influenza vaccination may bring in only a limited number of new T cells.

This clonotype was counted only a few times. Its specific antigen is unknown. The sample holds no much larger clone one base away, and base qualities are not on file. Between the V and J ends, shortened by 2 bases and 1 base respectively, the junction contains 3 bases. The CDR3 starts with the cysteine, ends with the phenylalanine, and has 13 residues. Only CDR3 DNA remains: 39 bases, in frame from the first base. CDR1 and CDR2 were assigned from the germline V gene as MNHEY and SVGEGT. The protocol used for the library was RT-PCR. The run used an Illumina HiSeq 2500. The public sequencing data were trimmed at Q25 with fastp and processed into clonotypes with MiXCR by TCRdb, which kept only in-frame beta chains. CDR3 protein sequences are deduplicated, and each keeps its most common genes and DNA. The sample profile shows 490,000 or so distinct CDR3 sequences; about 8% of them were found once. Clones ranked in the top ten supply 10% to 15% of the sample.

The rearranged chain carries TRBV6-2 or TRBV6-3 and TRBJ2-4, with the D gene too uncertain to name. Sequencing used PBMCs from blood, obtained around 25 months after vaccination. This receptor was taken from a man in his fifties or sixties who received an inactivated influenza vaccine. Donor details come from another sample of the same person, matched by shared clones. The CDR3 amino acid sequence is: CASSYVAKNIQYF. The nucleotide sequence reads TGTGCCAGCAGTTACGTGGCCAAAAACATTCAGTACTTC.